This TCR beta chain comes out of a study of T cell clonality in common variable immunodeficiency. Study results and limitations: Common variable immunodeficiency TCR beta sequences reportedly had fewer deletions and N-nucleotide insertions. The cause of increased CVID clonality remains unclear without subpopulation sequencing.

The germline V gene encodes CDR1 MNHEY and CDR2 SVGEGT. There are 17 residues in the CDR3. Deletions cut 2 bases from V and 9 bases from J, with 23 bases between. This clone was counted many times. Its antigen is not identified. The missing CDR3 end, 3 residues past where the read stops, is filled in from the germline J gene. Method: immunoSEQ multiplex PCR; TCRdb's copy keeps in-frame clones and lacks some. Altogether about 26,000 clones were found in the sample, and no singletons occur. This sequence joins TRBV6-2 or TRBV6-3 and TRBJ2-1; D is perhaps TRBD2 (6 bases). Sequenced sample: peripheral blood mononuclear cells. This TCR derives from a human donor with common variable immunodeficiency. The CDR3 reads CASSYPAGHLPGGEQFF. CDR3 DNA, as far as it was read: TGTGCCAGCAGTTACCCGGCGGGCCACCTCCCCGGGGGTGAG.